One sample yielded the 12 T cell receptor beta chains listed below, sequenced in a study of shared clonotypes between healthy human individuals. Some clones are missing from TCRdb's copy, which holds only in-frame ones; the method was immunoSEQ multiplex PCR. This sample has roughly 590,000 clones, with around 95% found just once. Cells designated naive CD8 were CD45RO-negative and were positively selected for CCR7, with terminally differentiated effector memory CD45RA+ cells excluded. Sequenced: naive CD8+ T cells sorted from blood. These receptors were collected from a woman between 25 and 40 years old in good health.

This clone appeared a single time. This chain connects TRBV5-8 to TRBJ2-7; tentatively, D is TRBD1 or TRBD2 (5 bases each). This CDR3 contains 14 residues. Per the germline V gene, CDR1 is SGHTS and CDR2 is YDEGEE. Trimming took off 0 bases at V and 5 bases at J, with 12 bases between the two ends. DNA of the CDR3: TGTGCCAGCAGCTTGGTCACGGGGACCCACGAGCAGTACTTC. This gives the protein CASSLVTGTHEQYF.

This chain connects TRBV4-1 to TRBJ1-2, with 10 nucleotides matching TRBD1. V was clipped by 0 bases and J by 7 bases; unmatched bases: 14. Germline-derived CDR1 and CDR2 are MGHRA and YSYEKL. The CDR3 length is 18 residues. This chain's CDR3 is CASSQEPFLGQGVFGYTF. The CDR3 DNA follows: TGCGCCAGCAGCCAAGAACCTTTCCTCGGACAGGGGGTTTTTGGCTACACCTTC.

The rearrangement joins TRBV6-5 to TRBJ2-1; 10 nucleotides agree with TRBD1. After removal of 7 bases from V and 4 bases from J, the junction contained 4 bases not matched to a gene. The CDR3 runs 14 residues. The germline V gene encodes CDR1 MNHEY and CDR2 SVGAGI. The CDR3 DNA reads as TGTGCCAGCATCGGGACAGGGGCGTACAATGAGCAGTTCTTC. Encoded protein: CASIGTGAYNEQFF.

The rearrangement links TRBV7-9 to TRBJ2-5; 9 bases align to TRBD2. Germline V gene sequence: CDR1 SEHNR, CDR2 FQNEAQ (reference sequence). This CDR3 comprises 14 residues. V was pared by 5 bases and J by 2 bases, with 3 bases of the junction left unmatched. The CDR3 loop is CASSNGLAQETQYF. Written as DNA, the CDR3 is TGTGCCAGCAGCAACGGACTAGCGCAAGAGACCCAGTACTTC.

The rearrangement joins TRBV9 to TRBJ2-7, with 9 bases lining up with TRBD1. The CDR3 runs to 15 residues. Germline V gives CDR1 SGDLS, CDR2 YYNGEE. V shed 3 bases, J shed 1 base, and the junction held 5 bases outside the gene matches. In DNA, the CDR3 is TGTGCCAGCAGCGGGGGACAGGGTACATCCTACGAGCAGTACTTC. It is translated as CASSGGQGTSYEQYF.

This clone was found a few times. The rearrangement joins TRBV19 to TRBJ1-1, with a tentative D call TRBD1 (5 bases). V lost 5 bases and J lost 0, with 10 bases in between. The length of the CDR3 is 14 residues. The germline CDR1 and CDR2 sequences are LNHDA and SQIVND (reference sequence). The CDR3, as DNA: TGTGCCAGTAGTGGTACAGGCCTGAACACTGAAGCTTTCTTT. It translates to CASSGTGLNTEAFF.

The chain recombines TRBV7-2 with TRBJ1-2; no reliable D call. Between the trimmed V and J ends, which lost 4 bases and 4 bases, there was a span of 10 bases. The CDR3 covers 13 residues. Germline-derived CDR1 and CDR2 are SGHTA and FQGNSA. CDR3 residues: CASSSQVAYGYTF. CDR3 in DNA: TGTGCCAGCAGCTCCCAGGTGGCCTATGGCTACACCTTC.

CDR3 DNA: TGCGCCAGCAGCCAAGGAGGCACACCCACTAGTAATGAAAAACTGTTTTTT. Amino acids: CASSQGGTPTSNEKLFF. The gene calls are TRBV4-1 and TRBJ1-4; D gene unclear. CDR1 is MGHRA and CDR2 is YSYEKL in the germline V gene. V was cut by 1 base and J by 4 bases, with 16 bases left in between. CDR3 length equals 17 residues.

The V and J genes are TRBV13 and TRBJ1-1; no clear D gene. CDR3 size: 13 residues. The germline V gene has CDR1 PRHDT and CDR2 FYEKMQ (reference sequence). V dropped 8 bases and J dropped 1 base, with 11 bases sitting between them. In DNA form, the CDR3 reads TGTGCCAGCTTAGGGAACCCGAACACTGAAGCTTTCTTT. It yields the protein CASLGNPNTEAFF.

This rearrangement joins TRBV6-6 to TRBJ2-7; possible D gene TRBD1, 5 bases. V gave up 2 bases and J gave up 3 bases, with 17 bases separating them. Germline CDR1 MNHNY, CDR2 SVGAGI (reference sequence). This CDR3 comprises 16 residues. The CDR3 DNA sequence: TGTGCCAGCAGTTACCCAGGGAAGGGCGTCATCTACGAGCAGTACTTC. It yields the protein CASSYPGKGVIYEQYF.

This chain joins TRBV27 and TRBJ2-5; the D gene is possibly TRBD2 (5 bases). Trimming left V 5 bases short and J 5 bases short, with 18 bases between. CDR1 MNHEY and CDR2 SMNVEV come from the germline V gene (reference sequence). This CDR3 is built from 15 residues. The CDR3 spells CASSPTAARQETQYF. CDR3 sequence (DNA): TGTGCCAGCAGTCCAACAGCGGCAAGGCAGGAGACCCAGTACTTC.

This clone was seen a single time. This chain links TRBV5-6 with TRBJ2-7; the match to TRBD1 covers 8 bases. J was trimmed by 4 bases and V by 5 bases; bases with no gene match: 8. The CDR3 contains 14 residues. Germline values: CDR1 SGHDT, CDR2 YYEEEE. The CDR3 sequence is CASRYRTGPYEQYF. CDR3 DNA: TGTGCCAGCAGGTACCGGACAGGGCCTTACGAGCAGTACTTC.